Listed below are T cell receptor beta chains from one sample, sequenced in a study of blood T cell repertoires in COVID-19. Sequenced by immunoSEQ multiplex PCR; TCRdb stores in-frame clones only, minus some. In the table there are approximately 300,000 clones, about 80% of which are singletons. Sample: peripheral blood. All receptors derive from a person aged 70 to 85 with COVID-19, enrolled during active disease. Both conserved end residues are part of each CDR3. The order of the fields is CDR3 DNA, CDR3 protein, J gene, clone size, V gene, D gene. D genes are given only for firm matches. Clone size, where shown, is once, few, many, or a class for clones that have expanded.

cdr3_nt: TGTGCCACCAGCAGAGTAGAAGGAGCCGAGCAGTACTTC; cdr3_aa: CATSRVEGAEQYF; j_call: TRBJ2-7; clone_size: -; v_call: TRBV15; d_call: -
cdr3_nt: TGTGCCACCAGCAGAGAACAGGGGGGCAATGAGCAGTTCTTC; cdr3_aa: CATSREQGGNEQFF; j_call: TRBJ2-1; clone_size: -; v_call: TRBV15; d_call: TRBD1
cdr3_nt: TGTGCCAGTAGTAAAGACAGGGCACACGACTATGGCTACACCTTC; cdr3_aa: CASSKDRAHDYGYTF; j_call: TRBJ1-2; clone_size: -; v_call: TRBV19; d_call: TRBD1
cdr3_nt: TGTGCCAGCCACAATTACGGGACAGGGGTTAACTATGGCTACACCTTC; cdr3_aa: CASHNYGTGVNYGYTF; j_call: TRBJ1-2; clone_size: -; v_call: TRBV7-2; d_call: TRBD1
cdr3_nt: TGTGCCAGCAGCCGGACCGGACTTTCGATAAGCTCCTACAATGAGCAGTTCTTC; cdr3_aa: CASSRTGLSISSYNEQFF; j_call: TRBJ2-1; clone_size: -; v_call: TRBV11-2; d_call: -
cdr3_nt: TGCGCCAGCAGCCAAGAGGAGGGCGGAGGGACTAGCACAGATACGCAGTATTTT; cdr3_aa: CASSQEEGGGTSTDTQYF; j_call: TRBJ2-3; clone_size: once; v_call: TRBV4-1; d_call: -
cdr3_nt: TGTGCCAGCAGTGTTTACCCACAGGGGGCCTTCAGCAATCAGCCCCAGCATTTT; cdr3_aa: CASSVYPQGAFSNQPQHF; j_call: TRBJ1-5; clone_size: -; v_call: TRBV6-1; d_call: TRBD1
cdr3_nt: TGTGCCAGCAGTCCCGCGTATCCCAACTCTGGAAACACCATATATTTT; cdr3_aa: CASSPAYPNSGNTIYF; j_call: TRBJ1-3; clone_size: -; v_call: TRBV11-2; d_call: -
cdr3_nt: TGTGCCAGCAGCTCGCGTCCCGAGGGAACTGAAGCTTTCTTT; cdr3_aa: CASSSRPEGTEAFF; j_call: TRBJ1-1; clone_size: -; v_call: TRBV2; d_call: -
cdr3_nt: TGTGCCAGTACGGCCTACAGGGCAGGGACTGAAGCTTTCTTT; cdr3_aa: CASTAYRAGTEAFF; j_call: TRBJ1-1; clone_size: -; v_call: TRBV19; d_call: -
cdr3_nt: TGTGCCAGCAGCTTCCGACGACAACCGAACACTGAAGCTTTCTTT; cdr3_aa: CASSFRRQPNTEAFF; j_call: TRBJ1-1; clone_size: -; v_call: TRBV5-8; d_call: -
cdr3_nt: TGTGCCAGTAGTCCCGGGACTAATTATGGCTACACCTTC; cdr3_aa: CASSPGTNYGYTF; j_call: TRBJ1-2; clone_size: -; v_call: TRBV19; d_call: -
cdr3_nt: TGTGCCAGCAGGTTGGGAGGGGGTTCGGGCGGCTACACCTTC; cdr3_aa: CASRLGGGSGGYTF; j_call: TRBJ1-2; clone_size: -; v_call: TRBV7-2; d_call: -
cdr3_nt: TGCGCCAGCAGCCAAGATAACACAGGGGGGGGAGCCAAAAACATTCAGTACTTC; cdr3_aa: CASSQDNTGGGAKNIQYF; j_call: TRBJ2-4; clone_size: -; v_call: TRBV4-1; d_call: -
cdr3_nt: TGTGCCAGCAGTTTATTCGGGACAGGTCCCCTATTGGATCTTGAAAAACTGTTTTTT; cdr3_aa: CASSLFGTGPLLDLEKLFF; j_call: TRBJ1-4; clone_size: -; v_call: TRBV28; d_call: TRBD1
cdr3_nt: TGCGCCAGCAGCCTCCAAAACCCGTCGGGGGAGACCCAGTACTTC; cdr3_aa: CASSLQNPSGETQYF; j_call: TRBJ2-5; clone_size: -; v_call: TRBV5-1; d_call: -
cdr3_nt: TGTGCCAGCAGTGTCGGGACAGGGCGATACGAGCAGTACTTC; cdr3_aa: CASSVGTGRYEQYF; j_call: TRBJ2-7; clone_size: -; v_call: TRBV25-1; d_call: TRBD1
cdr3_nt: TGTGCCAGTAGTATACCCCCGGGACAGGGGGCGAACACTGAAGCTTTCTTT; cdr3_aa: CASSIPPGQGANTEAFF; j_call: TRBJ1-1; clone_size: -; v_call: TRBV19; d_call: TRBD1
cdr3_nt: TGTGCCAGCAGCACCGCTGGGAACAGGGGTCAACAGACCCAGTACTTC; cdr3_aa: CASSTAGNRGQQTQYF; j_call: TRBJ2-5; clone_size: -; v_call: TRBV21-1; d_call: -
cdr3_nt: TGTGCTAGTGGTTTGGTTGGGGGGAACTATGGCTACACCTTC; cdr3_aa: CASGLVGGNYGYTF; j_call: TRBJ1-2; clone_size: -; v_call: TRBV12-5; d_call: -
cdr3_nt: TGTGCCAGCACCCAGACCTTACTAGCGGGAGATTACGGTGAGCAGTTCTTC; cdr3_aa: CASTQTLLAGDYGEQFF; j_call: TRBJ2-1; clone_size: -; v_call: TRBV27; d_call: TRBD2
cdr3_nt: TGTGCCGGAGCGGACAGGGGGCGTGGGGATGGAAACACCATATATTTT; cdr3_aa: CAGADRGRGDGNTIYF; j_call: TRBJ1-3; clone_size: -; v_call: TRBV13; d_call: TRBD1
cdr3_nt: TGCGCCAGCAGCCAAGAGGGGAGCACCGGGGAGCTGTTTTTT; cdr3_aa: CASSQEGSTGELFF; j_call: TRBJ2-2; clone_size: -; v_call: TRBV4-3; d_call: -
cdr3_nt: TGCGCCAGCAGCTTGGGGACAGAAGGGCGAAATTCACCCCTCCACTTT; cdr3_aa: CASSLGTEGRNSPLHF; j_call: TRBJ1-6; clone_size: once; v_call: TRBV5-1; d_call: -
cdr3_nt: TGTGCCAGCAGCCAAGAACAGGGGGCAGACTATGGCTACACCTTC; cdr3_aa: CASSQEQGADYGYTF; j_call: TRBJ1-2; clone_size: -; v_call: TRBV14; d_call: TRBD1
cdr3_nt: TGTGCCACAAAGGGCAGGGTGCATCAGCCCCAGCATTTT; cdr3_aa: CATKGRVHQPQHF; j_call: TRBJ1-5; clone_size: -; v_call: TRBV19; d_call: -
cdr3_nt: TGTGCCAGCAGTTACTCCGGACAGGGGAGCTATGGCTACACCTTC; cdr3_aa: CASSYSGQGSYGYTF; j_call: TRBJ1-2; clone_size: -; v_call: TRBV6-5; d_call: TRBD1
cdr3_nt: TGTGCCAGCAGCTTACGTCAGGGGACCCGAGAGACCCAGTACTTC; cdr3_aa: CASSLRQGTRETQYF; j_call: TRBJ2-5; clone_size: -; v_call: TRBV7-9; d_call: -
cdr3_nt: TGCAGCGTTGAAGAGACAGGGTCCCGGTCAGATACGCAGTATTTT; cdr3_aa: CSVEETGSRSDTQYF; j_call: TRBJ2-3; clone_size: -; v_call: TRBV29-1; d_call: TRBD1
cdr3_nt: TGTGCCAGCGGGCAGCCGATGAACACCGGGGAGCTGTTTTTT; cdr3_aa: CASGQPMNTGELFF; j_call: TRBJ2-2; clone_size: few; v_call: TRBV7-9; d_call: -
cdr3_nt: TGTGCCAGCATCCGGGGGGGGACCTACAATGAGCAGTTCTTC; cdr3_aa: CASIRGGTYNEQFF; j_call: TRBJ2-1; clone_size: -; v_call: TRBV2; d_call: TRBD2
cdr3_nt: TGTGCCAGCAGCCTCAGACAGGGTTTGACAATTAACTATGGCTACACCTTC; cdr3_aa: CASSLRQGLTINYGYTF; j_call: TRBJ1-2; clone_size: -; v_call: TRBV7-2; d_call: TRBD1
cdr3_nt: TGTGCCAGCAGTTACTCGATGACCAGGAATGAAGCTTTCTTT; cdr3_aa: CASSYSMTRNEAFF; j_call: TRBJ1-1; clone_size: -; v_call: TRBV6-5; d_call: -
cdr3_nt: TGCGCCAGCAGCGATCGGAGGATGCCGGGCCAAAGCACAGATACGCAGTATTTT; cdr3_aa: CASSDRRMPGQSTDTQYF; j_call: TRBJ2-3; clone_size: -; v_call: TRBV5-1; d_call: -
cdr3_nt: TGCGCCAGCAGCCCTGACAGGGTTCAAGATACGCAGTATTTT; cdr3_aa: CASSPDRVQDTQYF; j_call: TRBJ2-3; clone_size: -; v_call: TRBV4-1; d_call: TRBD1
cdr3_nt: TGTGCCAGCAGCAACGGACTAGCGGGAGGGACGGGCTACAATGAGCAGTTCTTC; cdr3_aa: CASSNGLAGGTGYNEQFF; j_call: TRBJ2-1; clone_size: few; v_call: TRBV7-3; d_call: TRBD2
cdr3_nt: TGCAGCGTGGCGGGGGGGCCGGATACGCAGTATTTT; cdr3_aa: CSVAGGPDTQYF; j_call: TRBJ2-3; clone_size: -; v_call: TRBV29-1; d_call: TRBD2
cdr3_nt: TGTGCCACCAGTGACCGCTCTTTTTTAACCGGACTAGCGGGAGTAAACACCGGGGAGCTGTTTTTT; cdr3_aa: CATSDRSFLTGLAGVNTGELFF; j_call: TRBJ2-2; clone_size: -; v_call: TRBV24-1; d_call: TRBD2
cdr3_nt: TGTGCCAGCAGCCCCTACGGGGGAGGGGTGGAGACCCAGTACTTC; cdr3_aa: CASSPYGGGVETQYF; j_call: TRBJ2-5; clone_size: -; v_call: TRBV7-2; d_call: TRBD2